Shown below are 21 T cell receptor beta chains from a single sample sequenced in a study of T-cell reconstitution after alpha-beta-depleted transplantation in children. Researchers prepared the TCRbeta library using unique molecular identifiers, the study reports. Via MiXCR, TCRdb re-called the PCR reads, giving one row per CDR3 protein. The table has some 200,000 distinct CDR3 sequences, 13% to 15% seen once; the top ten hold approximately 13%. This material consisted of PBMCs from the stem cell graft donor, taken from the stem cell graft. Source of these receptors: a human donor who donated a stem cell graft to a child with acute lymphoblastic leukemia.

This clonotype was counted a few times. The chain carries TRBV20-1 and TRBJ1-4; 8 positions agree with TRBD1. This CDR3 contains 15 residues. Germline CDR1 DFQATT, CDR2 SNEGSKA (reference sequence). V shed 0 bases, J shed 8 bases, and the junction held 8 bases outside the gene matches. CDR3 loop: CSARDRDRSWEKLFF. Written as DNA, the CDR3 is TGCAGTGCTAGAGACCGGGACAGGAGTTGGGAAAAACTGTTTTTT.

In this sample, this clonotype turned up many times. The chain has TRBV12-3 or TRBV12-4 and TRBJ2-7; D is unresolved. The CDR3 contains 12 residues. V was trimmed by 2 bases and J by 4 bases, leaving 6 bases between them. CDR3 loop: CASSLKRYEQYF. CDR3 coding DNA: TGTGCCAGCAGTTTAAAACGTTACGAGCAGTACTTC.

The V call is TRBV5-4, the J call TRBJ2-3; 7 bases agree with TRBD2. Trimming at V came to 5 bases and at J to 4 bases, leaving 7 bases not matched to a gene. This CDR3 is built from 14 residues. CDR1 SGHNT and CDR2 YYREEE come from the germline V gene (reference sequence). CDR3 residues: CASSSGRRPDTQYF. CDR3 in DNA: TGTGCCAGCAGTTCCGGGAGGAGACCAGATACGCAGTATTTT.

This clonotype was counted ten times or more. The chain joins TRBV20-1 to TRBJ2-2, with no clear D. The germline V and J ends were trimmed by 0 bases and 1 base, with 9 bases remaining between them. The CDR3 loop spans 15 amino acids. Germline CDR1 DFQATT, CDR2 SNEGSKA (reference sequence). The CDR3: CSARDIRQNTGELFF. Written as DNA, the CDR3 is TGCAGTGCTAGAGATATACGACAGAACACCGGGGAGCTGTTTTTT.

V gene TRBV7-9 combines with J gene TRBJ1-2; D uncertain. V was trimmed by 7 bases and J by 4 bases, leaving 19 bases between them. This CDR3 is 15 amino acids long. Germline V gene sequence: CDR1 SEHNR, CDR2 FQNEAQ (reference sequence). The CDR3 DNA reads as TGTGCCAGCACCTACCCCAAGAGCGGAGCCTATGGCTACACCTTC. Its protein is CASTYPKSGAYGYTF. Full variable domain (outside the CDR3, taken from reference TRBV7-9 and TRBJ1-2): DTGVSQNPRHKITKRGQNVTFRCDPISEHNRLYWYRQTLGQGPEFLTYFQNEAQLEKSRLLSDRFSAERPKGSFSTLEIQRTEQGDSAMYLCASTYPKSGAYGYTFGSGTRLTVV.

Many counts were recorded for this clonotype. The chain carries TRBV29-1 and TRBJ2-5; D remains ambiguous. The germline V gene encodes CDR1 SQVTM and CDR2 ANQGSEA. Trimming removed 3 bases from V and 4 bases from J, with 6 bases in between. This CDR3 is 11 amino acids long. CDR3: CSVDYGETQYF. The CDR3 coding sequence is TGCAGCGTTGATTACGGAGAGACCCAGTACTTC.

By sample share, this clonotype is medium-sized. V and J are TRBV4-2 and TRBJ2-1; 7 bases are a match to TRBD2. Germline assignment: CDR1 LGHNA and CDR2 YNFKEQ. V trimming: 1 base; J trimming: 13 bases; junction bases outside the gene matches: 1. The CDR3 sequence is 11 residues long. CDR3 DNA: TGTGCCAGCAGCCAAGGACTAGCTCAGTTCTTC. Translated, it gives CASSQGLAQFF.

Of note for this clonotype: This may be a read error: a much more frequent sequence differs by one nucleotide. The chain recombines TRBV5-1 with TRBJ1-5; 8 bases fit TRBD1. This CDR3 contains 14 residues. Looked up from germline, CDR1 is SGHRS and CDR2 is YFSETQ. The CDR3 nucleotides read TGCGCCAGCAGCGGTGGGGACAGGAATCAGCCCCTGCATTTT. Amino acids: CASSGGDRNQPLHF.

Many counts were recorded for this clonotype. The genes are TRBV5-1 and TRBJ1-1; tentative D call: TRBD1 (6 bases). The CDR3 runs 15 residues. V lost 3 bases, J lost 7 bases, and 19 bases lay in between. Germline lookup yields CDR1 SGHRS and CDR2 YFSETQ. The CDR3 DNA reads TGCGCCAGCAGCTGGACAGTATCAACTAACCTTGAAGCTTTCTTT. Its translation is CASSWTVSTNLEAFF. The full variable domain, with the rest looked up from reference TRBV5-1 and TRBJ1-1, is KAGVTQTPRYLIKTRGQQVTLSCSPISGHRSVSWYQQTPGQGLQFLFEYFSETQRNKGNFPGRFSGRQFSNSRSEMNVSTLELGDSALYLCASSWTVSTNLEAFFGQGTRLTVV.

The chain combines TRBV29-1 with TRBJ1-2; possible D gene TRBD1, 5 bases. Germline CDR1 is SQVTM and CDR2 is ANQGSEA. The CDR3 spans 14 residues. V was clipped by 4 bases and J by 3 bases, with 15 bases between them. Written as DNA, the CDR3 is TGCAGCGTTGTGTATGTGGGGACCTACTATGGCTACACCTTC. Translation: CSVVYVGTYYGYTF.

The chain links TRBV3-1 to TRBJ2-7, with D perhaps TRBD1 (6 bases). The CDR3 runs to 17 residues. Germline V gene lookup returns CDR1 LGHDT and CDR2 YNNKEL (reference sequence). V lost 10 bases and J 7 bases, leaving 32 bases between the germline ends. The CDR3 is CATTKEIRDTPGLEQYF. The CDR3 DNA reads TGTGCCACCACCAAAGAGATACGGGACACCCCCGGGTTGGAGCAGTACTTC.

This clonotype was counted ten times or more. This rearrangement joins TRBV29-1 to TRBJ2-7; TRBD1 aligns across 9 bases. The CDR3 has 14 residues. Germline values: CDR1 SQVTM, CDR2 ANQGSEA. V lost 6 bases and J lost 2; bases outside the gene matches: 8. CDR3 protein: CSVIRDRAPYEQYF. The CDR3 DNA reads TGCAGCGTAATCCGGGACAGGGCTCCCTACGAGCAGTACTTC.

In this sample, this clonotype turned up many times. The DNA of the CDR3 is TGTGCCAGCAGTTACTCGTCGGGAGCTGGCGAGCAGTACTTC. It codes for CASSYSSGAGEQYF. The chain joins TRBV6-5 to TRBJ2-7; TRBD2 is a possible D gene (6 bases). The CDR3 runs 14 residues. With 0 bases removed from V and 6 bases from J, the gap between germline ends came to 12 bases. CDR1 is MNHEY and CDR2 is SVGAGI in the germline V gene.

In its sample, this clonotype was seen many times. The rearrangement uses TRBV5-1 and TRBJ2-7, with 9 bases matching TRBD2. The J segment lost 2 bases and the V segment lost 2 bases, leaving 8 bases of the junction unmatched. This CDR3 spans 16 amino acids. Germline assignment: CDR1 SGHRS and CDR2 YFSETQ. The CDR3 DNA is TGCGCCAGCAGCTTCAACACCGGGACTAGCACCTACGAGCAGTACTTC. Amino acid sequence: CASSFNTGTSTYEQYF.

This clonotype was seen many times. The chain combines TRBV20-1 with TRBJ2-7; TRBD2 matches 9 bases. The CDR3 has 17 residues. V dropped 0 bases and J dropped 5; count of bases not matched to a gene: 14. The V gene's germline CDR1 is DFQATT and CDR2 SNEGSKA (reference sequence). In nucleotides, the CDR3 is TGCAGTGCTAGAGATTCAGGACTTAGCGGGAGACATAACGAGCAGTACTTC. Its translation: CSARDSGLSGRHNEQYF.

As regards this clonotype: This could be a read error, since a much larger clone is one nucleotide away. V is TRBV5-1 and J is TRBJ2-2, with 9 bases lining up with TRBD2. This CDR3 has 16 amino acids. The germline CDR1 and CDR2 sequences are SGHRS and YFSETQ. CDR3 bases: TGCGTCAGCAGCTTGGTAGCGGGAGCATCGACCGGGGAGCTGTTTTTT. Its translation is CVSSLVAGASTGELFF.

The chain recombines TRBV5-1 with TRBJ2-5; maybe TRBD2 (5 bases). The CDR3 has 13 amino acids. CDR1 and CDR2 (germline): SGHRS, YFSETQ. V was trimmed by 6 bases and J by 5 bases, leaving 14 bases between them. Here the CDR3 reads CASKASGWETQYF. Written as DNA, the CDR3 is TGCGCCAGCAAGGCTTCGGGATGGGAGACCCAGTACTTC.

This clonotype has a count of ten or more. The CDR3 sequence is CASSWDSNEQFF. CDR3 coding DNA: TGTGCCAGCAGCTGGGACAGCAATGAGCAGTTCTTC. The chain carries TRBV5-6 and TRBJ2-1, with 7 bases identical to TRBD1. V shed 3 bases, J shed 6 bases, and the junction held 0 bases outside the gene matches. CDR1 is SGHDT and CDR2 is YYEEEE in the germline V gene. The CDR3 runs 12 residues.

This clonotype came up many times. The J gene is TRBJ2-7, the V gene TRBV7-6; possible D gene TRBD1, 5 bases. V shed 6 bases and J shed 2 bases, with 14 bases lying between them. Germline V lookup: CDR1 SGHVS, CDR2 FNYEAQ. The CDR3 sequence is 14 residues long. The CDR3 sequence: CASSSSVRAYEQYF. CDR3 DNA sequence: TGTGCCAGCAGTTCCTCTGTCAGGGCCTACGAGCAGTACTTC.

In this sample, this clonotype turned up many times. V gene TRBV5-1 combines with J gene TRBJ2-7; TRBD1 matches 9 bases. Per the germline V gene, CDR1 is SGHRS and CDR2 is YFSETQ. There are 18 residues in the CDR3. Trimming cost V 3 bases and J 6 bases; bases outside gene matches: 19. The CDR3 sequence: CASSYYPGSGTGLIEQYF. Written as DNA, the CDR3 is TGCGCCAGCAGCTATTATCCAGGGAGCGGGACAGGGTTGATCGAGCAGTACTTC.

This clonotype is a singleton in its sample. CDR3 sequence reads: CASSEALYGRGGTDTQYF. The CDR3, as DNA: TGTGCCAGCAGTGAAGCGCTTTACGGGAGGGGTGGCACAGATACGCAGTATTTT. This chain connects TRBV2 to TRBJ2-3, with TRBD2 matching 8 bases. The CDR3 has 18 residues. Losses at the gene ends were 0 bases for V and 1 base for J; bases not matched to a gene: 9. Germline V CDR1 and CDR2: SNHLY, FYNNEI.